This T cell receptor (beta chain) appears in the sequencing data of a study of CD8 T cells in ankylosing spondylitis. CDR1 and CDR2 (germline): SQVTM, ANQGSEA. CDR3 size: 15 residues. Trimming removed 4 bases from V and 6 bases from J, with 19 bases in between. The study's findings and limits: Disease-linked clones proved CD8+ and comparatively uncommon in peripheral blood. A number of the motif variants had already been described in reactive arthritis synovial fluid and blood. The authors reported significant enrichment of disease-linked clones in matched ankylosing spondylitis synovial fluid. Among TCR beta sequences, a motif of roughly 8 highly homologous variants appeared characteristic of ankylosing spondylitis blood.

There are many counts of this clonotype. As yet, its antigen is unknown. Construction of TCR beta libraries was performed using quantitative 5'-RACE with molecular barcodes. TCRdb analysed the 5' RACE reads with MiXCR anew, one entry per CDR3 protein. The table has around 770,000 distinct CDR3 sequences, 15% to 20% seen once. The chain recombines TRBV29-1 with TRBJ2-4; the D gene is possibly TRBD1 (6 bases). This clonotype was sampled from a male donor with ankylosing spondylitis. Material: blood, either unsorted or a sorted T cell fraction (not recorded which). The CDR3 bases are TGCAGCGTTGGAGCGACAGGAGGTGGACGAAACATTCAGTACTTC. The encoded protein is CSVGATGGGRNIQYF.